The 30 T cell receptor beta chains below all came from one sample that was sequenced in a study of blood T cell repertoires in COVID-19. Assay used: immunoSEQ multiplex PCR; TCRdb lists only in-frame clones, some missing. The sample lists roughly 210,000 clones, 87% seen once, with about 7% in the top ten. Sequencing was carried out using PBMCs or T cells enriched from blood (not recorded which). The receptors were sampled from a young man in a cohort exposed to, infected with or recovered from COVID-19 (not recorded which).

The chain uses TRBV9 and TRBJ2-7; 11 bases agree with TRBD2. Germline lookup yields CDR1 SGDLS and CDR2 YYNGEE. The CDR3 extends over 16 amino acids. Trimming cost V 0 bases and J 9 bases; bases outside gene matches: 11. This CDR3 reads CASSVVGTSGPEGQYF. The CDR3 nucleotides read TGTGCCAGCAGCGTAGTCGGGACTAGCGGCCCCGAGGGGCAGTACTTC.

This chain links TRBV5-8 with TRBJ2-7; tentative D call: TRBD2 (6 bases). CDR3 length: 19 residues. The germline V gene has CDR1 SGHTS and CDR2 YDEGEE. V was shortened by 1 base and J by 3 bases, with 26 bases between the two germline ends. The CDR3 loop is CASSLWGGKGLYRNYEQYF. CDR3 nucleotides: TGTGCCAGCAGCTTGTGGGGCGGGAAGGGTTTATATCGGAACTACGAGCAGTACTTC. The full variable domain, completed using reference TRBV5-8 and TRBJ2-7, is EAGVTQSPTHLIKTRGQQATLRCSPISGHTSVYWYQQALGLGLQFLLWYDEGEERNRGNFPPRFSGRQFPNYSSELNVNALELEDSALYLCASSLWGGKGLYRNYEQYFGPGTRLTVT.

This clone was seen a single time. The chain combines TRBV2 with TRBJ2-1; D is ambiguous. Trimming cost V 10 bases and J 6 bases, with 10 bases left between them. Germline assignment: CDR1 SNHLY and CDR2 FYNNEI. The CDR3 is 11 residues long. The CDR3 is CATVSRNEQFF. CDR3 bases: TGTGCCACCGTGAGCCGCAATGAGCAGTTCTTC.

About this clone itself: The sample holds other DNA sequences that translate to the same CDR3. The chain carries TRBV19 and TRBJ1-3; D gene uncertain. The CDR3 is 14 residues long. Per germline, CDR1 LNHDA and CDR2 SQIVND (reference sequence). V shed 1 base and J shed 1 base, with 5 bases lying between them. CDR3 protein: CASSIAGSGNTIYF. In DNA form, the CDR3 reads TGTGCCAGTAGTATAGCGGGGTCTGGAAACACCATATATTTT. Looking up the rest from reference TRBV19 and TRBJ1-3 gives the full variable domain: DGGITQSPKYLFRKEGQNVTLSCEQNLNHDAMYWYRQDPGQGLRLIYYSQIVNDFQKGDIAEGYSVSREKKESFPLTVTSAQKNPTAFYLCASSIAGSGNTIYFGEGSWLTVV.

V and J are TRBV10-3 and TRBJ1-1; D is undetermined. The germline V and J ends were trimmed by 2 bases and 2 bases, with 12 bases remaining between them. CDR1 is ENHRY and CDR2 is SYGVKD in the germline V gene. The CDR3 loop spans 15 amino acids. The CDR3 is CAISEDGVGNTEAFF. CDR3 nucleotide sequence: TGTGCCATCAGTGAGGACGGGGTCGGAAACACTGAAGCTTTCTTT.

This clone was seen a few times. The genes are TRBV27 and TRBJ2-7, with D possibly being TRBD1 (6 bases). CDR1 MNHEY and CDR2 SMNVEV come from the germline V gene (reference sequence). The CDR3 has 14 residues. The germline V and J ends were trimmed by 5 bases and 2 bases, with 13 bases remaining between them. In nucleotides, the CDR3 is TGTGCCAGCAGTCCCTCCAGGGGACCCTACGAGCAGTACTTC. Translation: CASSPSRGPYEQYF.

The chain employs TRBV6-2 or TRBV6-3 and TRBJ1-6; D unresolved. V was cut by 5 bases and J by 10 bases, with 15 bases left in between. CDR1 and CDR2 (germline): MNHEY, SVGEGT. The CDR3 contains 14 residues. The CDR3 DNA sequence: TGTGCCAGCAGTGGGAATTTCGGAGGCTCACCCCTCCACTTT. It codes for CASSGNFGGSPLHF.

The chain recombines TRBV5-1 with TRBJ2-6, with TRBD1 matching 7 bases. CDR3 length: 18 residues. Germline V gene lookup returns CDR1 SGHRS and CDR2 YFSETQ. The V and J ends lost 0 bases and 1 base, in that order; junction bases with no gene match: 7. This CDR3 reads CASSLGQGIGSGANVLTF. In DNA form, the CDR3 reads TGCGCCAGCAGCTTGGGACAGGGTATAGGGTCTGGGGCCAACGTCCTGACTTTC.

The gene calls are TRBV12-3 or TRBV12-4 and TRBJ1-2; D not certain. Trimming took 6 bases from V and 6 from J, leaving 14 bases between them. This CDR3 has 13 residues. The CDR3 loop reads CASSYGPRDGYTF. DNA for the CDR3: TGTGCCAGCAGCTACGGGCCGCGGGATGGCTACACCTTC.

This chain uses TRBV4-1 with TRBJ2-5; unclear D gene. CDR1 is MGHRA and CDR2 is YSYEKL in the germline V gene. The V end lost 0 bases, the J end lost 3 bases, and 8 bases lay between the germline ends. The CDR3 totals 14 residues. The DNA for the CDR3 is TGCGCCAGCAGCCAAGAAGAAACGGAAGAGACCCAGTACTTC. Translation: CASSQEETEETQYF.

In DNA, the CDR3 is TGTGCCAGCAGCCCGGGGAGATGGGCGAACAGCTACGAGCAGTACTTC. Translating gives CASSPGRWANSYEQYF. The J gene is TRBJ2-7, the V gene TRBV9, with D possibly matching TRBD2 (5 bases). V lost 4 bases and J lost 3, with 20 bases in between. CDR1 and CDR2 (germline): SGDLS, YYNGEE. This CDR3 contains 16 residues.

The J gene is TRBJ2-1, the V gene TRBV28, with 13 bases matching TRBD2. The V segment lost 6 bases and the J segment 4 bases; nucleotides outside the gene matches: 21. CDR3 size: 21 residues. CDR1 and CDR2 (germline): MDHEN, SYDVKM. This chain's CDR3 is CASSWPSSGTSGDGSYNEQFF. The CDR3 DNA follows: TGTGCCAGCAGCTGGCCCTCCTCCGGGACTAGCGGGGATGGGTCTTACAATGAGCAGTTCTTC.

Concerning this clone itself: Other DNA sequences in the sample encode the same CDR3. The CDR3 DNA reads TGTGCCAGCAGTTTGTCGGGACAATACGAGCAGTACTTC. The encoded protein is CASSLSGQYEQYF. This sequence joins TRBV27 and TRBJ2-7, with D perhaps TRBD1 (6 bases). The V gene's germline CDR1 is MNHEY and CDR2 SMNVEV (reference sequence). V shed 3 bases and J shed 4 bases, with 10 bases lying between them. The CDR3 loop spans 13 amino acids.

The chain employs TRBV27 and TRBJ2-7, with no clear D. Per the germline V gene, CDR1 is MNHEY and CDR2 is SMNVEV (reference sequence). V lost 3 bases to trimming and J lost 4 bases, with 10 bases between them. The CDR3 loop spans 13 amino acids. The CDR3 spells CASSFFGPYEQYF. In nucleotides, the CDR3 is TGTGCCAGCAGTTTTTTTGGGCCTTACGAGCAGTACTTC.

The CDR3 DNA reads TGTGCCAGTAGAGCTCGGGGAGGGGAGAACTATGGCTACACCTTC. Its protein product is CASRARGGENYGYTF. This chain connects TRBV19 to TRBJ1-2, with D tentatively TRBD1 (5 bases). V lost 6 bases and J lost 2, with 16 bases in between. There are 15 residues in the CDR3. Germline lookup yields CDR1 LNHDA and CDR2 SQIVND (reference sequence).

The chain has TRBV2 and TRBJ2-7; perhaps TRBD1 as D (6 bases). Between the trimmed V and J ends, which lost 4 bases and 7 bases, there was a span of 17 bases. The CDR3 runs to 14 residues. Germline CDR1 is SNHLY and CDR2 is FYNNEI. CDR3: CASSATGGMGEQYF. DNA for the CDR3: TGTGCCAGCAGTGCGACAGGTGGGATGGGAGAGCAGTACTTC.

The chain has TRBV27 and TRBJ1-1; the match to TRBD1 covers 9 bases. The germline gives CDR1 MNHEY, CDR2 SMNVEV (reference sequence). This CDR3 is 12 amino acids long. V dropped 5 bases and J dropped 12; count of bases not matched to a gene: 7. Here the CDR3 reads CASSRRDRVTFF. CDR3 DNA: TGTGCCAGCAGTCGACGGGACAGGGTGACTTTCTTT.

V gene TRBV28 combines with J gene TRBJ2-7; the match to TRBD1 covers 7 bases. Looked up from germline, CDR1 is MDHEN and CDR2 is SYDVKM. V lost 4 bases and J lost 4; bases outside the gene matches: 13. The length of the CDR3 is 16 residues. This chain's CDR3 is CASSSLSGTAKYEQYF. CDR3 DNA: TGTGCCAGCAGTTCCCTCTCCGGGACAGCTAAATACGAGCAGTACTTC.

This clone has a count of ten or more. Within the sample, other DNA sequences also encode this same CDR3. The gene calls are TRBV6-5 and TRBJ2-1, with D possibly being TRBD2 (6 bases). Germline V CDR1 and CDR2: MNHEY, SVGAGI. The CDR3 has 15 amino acids. V gave up 4 bases and J gave up 6 bases, with 16 bases separating them. CDR3 sequence (DNA): TGTGCCAGCAGTTTTTGGACTACCACCAGCAATGAGCAGTTCTTC. Protein: CASSFWTTTSNEQFF.

This clone was recorded at least ten times. The chain uses TRBV6-5 and TRBJ1-1; no definite D call. Germline CDR1 reads MNHEY; CDR2 reads SVGAGI. V was clipped by 1 base and J by 1 base, with 4 bases between them. The CDR3 spans 13 residues. CDR3 coding DNA: TGTGCCAGCAGTTACTGGCAGAACACTGAAGCTTTCTTT. This encodes CASSYWQNTEAFF.

This chain connects TRBV19 to TRBJ2-7; D is perhaps TRBD1 (6 bases). This CDR3 is 12 amino acids long. Germline V gene data show CDR1 as LNHDA and CDR2 as SQIVND (reference sequence). The V end lost 8 bases, the J end lost 5 bases, and 13 bases lay between the germline ends. CDR3 sequence (DNA): TGTGCCAGTGGGACAAATTCCCACGAGCAGTACTTC. Its protein product is CASGTNSHEQYF.

To note about this clone: Other DNA sequences in the same sample also yield this CDR3. The rearrangement links TRBV28 to TRBJ1-1; 8 nucleotides agree with TRBD1. J lost 4 bases, V lost 4 bases, and 5 bases had no gene match. CDR1 is MDHEN, CDR2 SYDVKM, per germline. This CDR3 region has 14 residues. The CDR3 region has the DNA TGTGCCAGCAGTTCCCCGGGACAGGCCACTGAAGCTTTCTTT. Its translation: CASSSPGQATEAFF.

The chain has TRBV6-1 and TRBJ2-3; 9 bases map to TRBD1. The CDR3 is made up of 18 amino acids. Losses at the gene ends were 4 bases for V and 6 bases for J; bases not matched to a gene: 17. CDR1 is MNHNS, CDR2 SASEGT, per germline. CDR3 in DNA: TGTGCCAGCAGTGTCAGGGGACAGGGAGGCTGGGTCGGGGATACGCAGTATTTT. It encodes CASSVRGQGGWVGDTQYF.

The J gene is TRBJ1-5, the V gene TRBV6-2 or TRBV6-3, with 8 nucleotides matching TRBD1. Looked up from germline, CDR1 is MNHEY and CDR2 is SVGEGT. The CDR3 spans 14 residues. V dropped 6 bases and J dropped 6; count of bases not matched to a gene: 7. CDR3 residues: CASRYGQGGQPQHF. The CDR3 DNA follows: TGTGCCAGCAGGTACGGACAGGGAGGTCAGCCCCAGCATTTT.

The chain joins TRBV24-1 to TRBJ2-1; 12 bases align to TRBD2. CDR1 is KGHDR and CDR2 is SFDVKD in the germline V gene. This CDR3 contains 16 residues. Trimming cost V 7 bases and J 5 bases; bases outside gene matches: 8. The CDR3 sequence: CATSKSSGRAHNEQFF. The CDR3 DNA reads as TGTGCCACCAGCAAATCTAGCGGGAGGGCCCACAATGAGCAGTTCTTC.

The chain has TRBV12-3 or TRBV12-4 and TRBJ2-1; D is perhaps TRBD1 (6 bases). Trimming left V 7 bases short and J 10 bases short, with 11 bases between. CDR3 length equals 11 residues. The CDR3 loop reads CASTRRGEQFF. The CDR3 DNA sequence: TGTGCCAGCACCCGAAGGGGGGAGCAGTTCTTC.

The chain is built from TRBV5-1 and TRBJ2-3, with a weak D call TRBD2 (6 bases). Germline CDR1 and CDR2: SGHRS and YFSETQ. Trimming cost V 4 bases and J 0 bases, with 15 bases left between them. The CDR3 extends over 16 amino acids. CDR3 coding DNA: TGCGCCAGCAGCCACTCGGGACTGGAGAGCACAGATACGCAGTATTTT. Residues: CASSHSGLESTDTQYF. Full variable domain (remainder filled in from reference TRBV5-1 and TRBJ2-3): KAGVTQTPRYLIKTRGQQVTLSCSPISGHRSVSWYQQTPGQGLQFLFEYFSETQRNKGNFPGRFSGRQFSNSRSEMNVSTLELGDSALYLCASSHSGLESTDTQYFGPGTRLTVL.

The chain has TRBV5-4 and TRBJ1-1, with D maybe TRBD1 (6 bases). CDR3 length: 14 residues. V lost 5 bases and J lost 1, with 12 bases in between. Germline lookup yields CDR1 SGHNT and CDR2 YYREEE (reference sequence). CDR3 amino acids: CASSTDRENTEAFF. Written as DNA, the CDR3 is TGTGCCAGCAGTACGGACAGAGAGAACACTGAAGCTTTCTTT.

The chain joins TRBV24-1 to TRBJ2-7; 11 nucleotides line up with TRBD1. Germline assignment: CDR1 KGHDR and CDR2 SFDVKD. Trimming at V came to 4 bases and at J to 3 bases, leaving 7 bases not matched to a gene. The CDR3 spans 16 residues. CDR3 in amino acids: CATSDRTGTGGYEQYF. Here the CDR3 DNA reads TGTGCCACCAGTGACCGTACCGGGACAGGGGGCTACGAGCAGTACTTC.

The V and J genes are TRBV11-1 and TRBJ1-4; D ambiguous. CDR3 length equals 16 residues. The V gene's germline CDR1 is SGHAT and CDR2 FQDESV (reference sequence). V was trimmed by 0 bases and J by 2 bases, leaving 10 bases between them. The CDR3 region is CASSLATGGTNEKLFF. The CDR3 bases are TGTGCCAGCAGCTTAGCCACGGGAGGTACTAATGAAAAACTGTTTTTT.